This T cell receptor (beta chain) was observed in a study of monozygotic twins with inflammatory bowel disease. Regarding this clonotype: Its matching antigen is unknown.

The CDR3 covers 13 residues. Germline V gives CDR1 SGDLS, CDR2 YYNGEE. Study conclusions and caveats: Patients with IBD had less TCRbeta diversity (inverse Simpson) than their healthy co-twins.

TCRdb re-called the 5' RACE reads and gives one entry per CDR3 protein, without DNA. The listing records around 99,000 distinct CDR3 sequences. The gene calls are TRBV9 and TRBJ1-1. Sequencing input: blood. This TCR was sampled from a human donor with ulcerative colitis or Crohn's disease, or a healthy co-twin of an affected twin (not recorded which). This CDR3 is CASGKRLNTEAFF.